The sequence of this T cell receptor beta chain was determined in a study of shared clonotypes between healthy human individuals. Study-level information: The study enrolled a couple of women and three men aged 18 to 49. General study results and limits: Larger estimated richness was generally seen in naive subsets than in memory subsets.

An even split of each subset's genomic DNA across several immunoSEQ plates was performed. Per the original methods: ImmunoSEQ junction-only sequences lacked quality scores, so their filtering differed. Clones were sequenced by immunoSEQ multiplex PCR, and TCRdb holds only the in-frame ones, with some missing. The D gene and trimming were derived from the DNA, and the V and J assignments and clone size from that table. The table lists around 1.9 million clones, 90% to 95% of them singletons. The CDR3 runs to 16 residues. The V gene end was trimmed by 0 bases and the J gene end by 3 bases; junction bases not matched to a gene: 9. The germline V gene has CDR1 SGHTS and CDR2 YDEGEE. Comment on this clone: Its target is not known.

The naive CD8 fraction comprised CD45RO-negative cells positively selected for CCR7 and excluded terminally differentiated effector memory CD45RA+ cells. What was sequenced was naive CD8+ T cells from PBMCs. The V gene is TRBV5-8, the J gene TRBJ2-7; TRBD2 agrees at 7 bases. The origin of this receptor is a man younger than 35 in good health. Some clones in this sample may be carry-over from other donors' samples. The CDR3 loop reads CASSLDAGEGFYEQYF. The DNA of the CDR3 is TGTGCCAGCAGCTTGGATGCGGGAGAGGGTTTCTACGAGCAGTACTTC. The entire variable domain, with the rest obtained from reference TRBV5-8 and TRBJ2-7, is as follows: EAGVTQSPTHLIKTRGQQATLRCSPISGHTSVYWYQQALGLGLQFLLWYDEGEERNRGNFPPRFSGRQFPNYSSELNVNALELEDSALYLCASSLDAGEGFYEQYFGPGTRLTVT.